What follows describes a single T cell receptor beta chain. The CDR3 length is 16 residues. Generated by immunoSEQ multiplex PCR, the TCRdb table keeps only in-frame clones and is missing some. The sample has about 210,000 clones; just under 90% are singletons. Participants' own reports of clinical history determined their cohort assignment. This entry is derived from a study of blood T cell repertoires in COVID-19. The TCR sequence derives from a man aged 25 to 40 who had recovered from COVID-19. Sequenced input: PBMCs or T cells enriched from blood (not recorded which). V is TRBV21-1 and J is TRBJ2-7; the DNA was not used to check the table's D call, TRBD1. TRBV21-1 constitutes a pseudogene. The CDR3 sequence: CASSHPRDRNNYEQYF. Written as DNA, the CDR3 is TGTGCCAGCAGTCACCCGCGTGACAGGAACAACTACGAGCAGTACTTC.